A single sample gave rise to the 9 T cell receptor beta chains below, sequenced in a study of T cell repertoires in cytomegalovirus infection. TCRdb used MiXCR to reprocess the reads, holding one entry per CDR3 protein. This table has more than 650,000 distinct CDR3 sequences, roughly a third appearing once. Material: PBMCs. The receptors derive from a human donor in good health (CMV status not recorded). Some clones in this sample may be carry-over from other donors' samples.

Comments on this clonotype: A clone one base away is much larger, so this may be a read error. The conserved phenylalanine or tryptophan is not found at the CDR3 terminus, so this likely reflects a read error. The chain links TRBV6-8 to TRBJ2-5; 12 positions match TRBD1. V shed 9 bases, J shed 4 bases, and the junction held 9 bases outside the gene matches. Germline V gives CDR1 MNHGY, CDR2 SAAAGT. This CDR3 is 15 amino acids long. The CDR3 spells CASKRDRGRGETQYS. The CDR3 DNA reads as TGTGCCAGTAAACGGGACAGGGGGCGCGGAGAGACCCAGTACTCC.

This clonotype was counted ten times or more. The chain has TRBV7-8 and TRBJ2-1; D remains unclear. The CDR3 consists of 12 residues. Germline CDR1 reads SGHVS; CDR2 reads FQNEAQ. V was pared by 4 bases and J by 9 bases, with 10 bases between. For the CDR3, the DNA is TGTGCCAGCAGCTCCACCCCGGTTGAGCAGTTCTTC. This codes for CASSSTPVEQFF.

The chain carries TRBV28 and TRBJ2-3; 12 nucleotides agree with TRBD1. Germline trimming cut 4 bases from V and 0 bases from J; bases unmatched to any gene: 8. This CDR3 region has 18 residues. Per germline, CDR1 MDHEN and CDR2 SYDVKM. For the CDR3, the DNA is TGTGCCAGCAGTTCAGAGTGGGGACAGGGGGCAAGCACAGATACGCAGTATTTT. It encodes CASSSEWGQGASTDTQYF.

For this clonotype: The CDR3 does not close with the conserved phenylalanine or tryptophan, likely indicating a read error. This rearrangement joins TRBV7-9 to TRBJ1-3; D is perhaps TRBD1 (6 bases). V was clipped by 6 bases and J by 2 bases, with 17 bases between them. The germline V gene has CDR1 SEHNR and CDR2 FQNEAQ (reference sequence). The CDR3 length is 16 residues. The CDR3 spells CASRGRGGPTGNTIYC. Written as DNA, the CDR3 is TGTGCCAGCAGAGGCCGCGGGGGCCCCACTGGAAACACCATATATTGT.

The chain employs TRBV12-5 and TRBJ2-1; a possible D gene is TRBD1 (6 bases). The V end was cut by 4 bases, the J end by 5 bases, with 12 bases between. The CDR3 contains 14 residues. CDR1 is LGHNT and CDR2 is FRNRAP in the germline V gene. The CDR3: CASGYGTSHNEQFF. CDR3 DNA: TGTGCTAGTGGTTACGGGACATCCCACAATGAGCAGTTCTTC.

This sequence joins TRBV20-1 and TRBJ2-1; tentative D call: TRBD2 (6 bases). V was pared by 0 bases and J by 0 bases, with 15 bases between. The V gene's germline CDR1 is DFQATT and CDR2 SNEGSKA (reference sequence). The CDR3 has 17 amino acids. The CDR3 nucleotides read TGCAGTGCTAGAGATCAAGGAGGGCGAAGCTCCTACAATGAGCAGTTCTTC. Residues: CSARDQGGRSSYNEQFF.

Note on this clonotype: This is likely a read error, given that the CDR3 carries no conserved phenylalanine or tryptophan at its end. This chain joins TRBV7-2 and TRBJ2-7; TRBD2 is a possible D gene (5 bases). Trimming removed 2 bases from V and 6 bases from J, with 11 bases in between. There are 13 residues in the CDR3. Germline V lookup: CDR1 SGHTA, CDR2 FQGNSA. The CDR3 here is CASSLLSGVEQYY. As DNA, the CDR3 is TGTGCCAGCAGCTTATTATCCGGGGTCGAGCAGTACTAC.

The rearrangement uses TRBV2 and TRBJ2-1, with 8 bases lining up with TRBD2. The V segment lost 6 bases and the J segment 3 bases; nucleotides outside the gene matches: 4. Germline loops: CDR1 SNHLY, CDR2 FYNNEI. CDR3 size: 14 residues. The CDR3 DNA is TGTGCCAGCAGGGCGGGGGGACTCTACAATGAGCAGTTCTTC. Residues: CASRAGGLYNEQFF.

V is TRBV20-1 and J is TRBJ1-1; D remains ambiguous. The V and J ends lost 2 bases and 1 base respectively, with 5 bases between them. CDR3 length: 12 amino acids. CDR1 DFQATT and CDR2 SNEGSKA come from the germline V gene (reference sequence). CDR3 in amino acids: CSARPRNTEAFF. CDR3 in DNA: TGCAGTGCTAGACCTCGGAACACTGAAGCTTTCTTT.